This T cell receptor beta chain emerged from a study of cytomegalovirus exposure and HLA in healthy donors (dated by TCRdb to 2016 to 2017). Background for the entire study: In an earlier analysis of approximately 500 of the donors, 250 to 350 Gb of sequence data and 100 million or so unique TCR beta sequences from about 190 million T cells were reported. Roughly 320 gigabases of sequencing data and approximately 92 million unique TCR sequences made up an early release that covered roughly 670 HLA-typed donors. Of the roughly 390 genotyped donors, approximately 82% fell in the genetic ancestry cluster associated with self-reported Caucasian donors. The aim of the study was to test whether cataloging public T cell receptors could identify signatures of past pathogen exposure. Using immunosequencing, the study profiled T cell repertoires from about 610 subjects and related those repertoires to cytomegalovirus serostatus. In addition to the first cohort of roughly 700 subjects, a separate validation cohort of 130 or so different subjects was used. The study combined high-throughput TCR immunosequencing, statistical association of individual TCRs with disease status, and machine learning to predict cytomegalovirus infection status. To study patterns of TCR occurrence, a later analysis re-analyzed previously published TCR beta repertoires from 550 to 800 donors and added high-resolution HLA genotyping. Rather than using new phenotypic data, the later analysis identified candidate immune exposures from TCR beta sequences and from how often those sequences occurred across donors. In an earlier analysis of 550 to 700 of the donors, high-throughput TCR beta sequencing was used to judge whether each TCR beta V gene segment behaved as functional or pseudogenic. Donor age, sex, ethnicity and CMV serostatus were compiled alongside the repertoire data. A later genetic analysis took genome-wide SNP genotypes for about 55% of the 666 donors and used that subset as a discovery cohort. All discovery cohort repertoires had been generated using a single sequencing platform. Both class I and class II loci were covered by HLA typing, at four-digit resolution. The number of donors typed differed by locus, with roughly 629-640 for A, B, C, DRB1 and DQB1, roughly 520 for DQA1, nearly 610 for DPA1, and approximately 470 for DPB1. A handful of DR-DQ haplotypes were handled as single units for association and clustering because linkage in the cohort was strong. Among about 400 genotyped donors of the cohort, an average of approximately 240,000 unique TCR beta nucleotide sequences was sequenced per donor, of which roughly 17% were non-productive.

Preparation of the library involved the immunoSEQ multiplex PCR assay. The multiplex PCR relied on a mix of 60 forward primers for TCR Vbeta segments and 13 reverse primers for TCR Jbeta segments. Amplification of the CDR3 region of rearranged TCR beta genes was performed with a multiplex PCR assay on genomic DNA. On the Illumina HiSeq System, the amplified TCR beta libraries were sequenced as 87-base-pair reads. In the paper's pipeline: In a later analysis, around 80 million unique TCR beta chains were counted across the 650 to 700 repertoires, and roughly 10 million of these chains were shared by at least two donors. Raw reads were error-corrected and collapsed into unique sequences by a nearest-neighbor algorithm in which closely related sequences were merged to remove PCR and sequencing errors. CDR3 sequences were aligned to IMGT reference sequences to assign V, D and J gene segments. For a sequence to be retained, at least a six-nucleotide match to both a V gene segment and a J gene segment was required. A rearrangement was called productive if the CDR3 had no stop codons and remained in frame with V and J, and every other rearrangement was called non-productive. Following IMGT convention, CDR3 was defined as the stretch from the second conserved V-encoded cysteine to the conserved J-encoded phenylalanine. The earlier analysis of about 500 of the donors excluded sequences that lacked an unambiguous match to a single V gene segment. In an earlier analysis of several hundred of the donors, V segments were called functional above 56.7% productive rearrangements and were called segregating when the between-donor standard deviation exceeded 5%. To diagnose cytomegalovirus status from the catalog of TCR beta chain sequences, a statistical classification framework was built. In a later analysis, TCR nucleotide sequences were compared against IMGT/GENE-DB human TR gene sequences so that V and J genes could be assigned. In a later analysis, CDR3 sequences and most-parsimonious VDJ recombination scenarios were assigned using the TCRdist pipeline. In a later analysis, each TCR beta chain was defined by its CDR3 amino acid sequence together with its V-gene family, and reads lacking a unique V-gene family were excluded. To address suspected cross-contamination and a sequencing artifact, a later analysis removed roughly 640 highly shared, low-generation-probability nucleotide sequences. For each public chain, a later analysis derived a clonal expansion index from normalized ranks of inferred template counts within each repertoire. In a later analysis, generation probabilities were computed with a VDJ recombination model fitted to out-of-frame rearrangements, and the resulting probabilities were checked against IGoR. In a later analysis, hypergeometric tests were used to score TCR-TCR, TCR-HLA and TCR-CMV co-occurrence, with a repertoire-size bias correction applied to TCR pairs. A later analysis estimated false discovery rates by permuting HLA or CMV assignments 20 times. In a later analysis, co-occurring TCRs were grouped using DBSCAN, and TCRdist sequence similarity was added for clustering within HLA-allele-positive subsets. Repertoires with fewer than 30,000 or more than 120,000 public chains, plus five repertoires with anomalous nucleotide sharing, were excluded from co-occurrence clustering. TCRdb took this table from immuneACCESS and kept in-frame rearrangements with V and J called. Such tables lack part of the clones; where checked against another copy, unresolved V genes explain under half of the gap, and the rest is unexplained. Clonal size and the V and J genes are those of that table, whereas D and trimming came from the DNA. The sample contains some 180,000 clones, roughly 68% of them found a single time. 1.5% to 2% of the sample is in the top ten clones.

This clone was observed a handful of times. Its target antigen remains unknown. There are no base qualities to consult, and no much larger clone falls within one base. General conclusions and limits of the study: The authors suggested that the approach could potentially be generalized to other disease states and immunological phenotypes. Because counts were too low, some 17 rarely observed V segments, including chromosome 9 orphons, were left out of the earlier analysis of 500 to 750 of the donors. A later analysis found that HLA-associated TCR beta chains were more clonally expanded and had lower generation probabilities than equally common non-associated chains. CMV serostatus was the only immune exposure information available for the cohort. Compared with the roughly 700-donor mean, donors in an Asian-associated ancestry cluster had fewer N-insertions in productive TCRs, according to a later genetic analysis. The classifier was reported to diagnose cytomegalovirus status with high specificity and sensitivity in both the original and validation cohorts. Sequencing depth was assumed to be roughly uniform across donors in the presence/absence analyses, though that assumption may not hold. Linkage disequilibrium might explain the correlated functional status among segregating V segments, but an unknown experimental factor could not be ruled out. The 87-base-pair reads could not distinguish some IMGT-functional V segments, including TRBV6-2 and TRBV6-3, so those segments were excluded. Several of the top co-occurrence clusters appeared to be linked to parvovirus B19, influenza, CMV and Epstein-Barr virus, according to a later analysis. Most TCR sequences were observed very rarely across donors, whereas some public TCRs were present in many individuals. Specific HLA alleles were associated with some 15,000 TCR beta sequences at a false discovery rate of 0.05 in a later analysis. A further reported finding was that TCR beta sequences accurately predicted the HLA-A and HLA-B alleles for most subjects in the first cohort. Most CMV-associated TCR beta chains appeared to be HLA-restricted in a later analysis, and the HLA associations seemed to be driven largely by CMV exposure. Because HLA typing was unavailable for some donors at each locus, only the typed subset was used in association tests. When HLA alleles, especially DR and DQ, strongly co-occurred, TCR associations were difficult to assign to individual alleles. The study listed approximately 150 TCR beta chains as associated with cytomegalovirus. An earlier analysis of approximately 600 of the donors showed that most TCR beta V segments appeared in productive rearrangements either about 87% or about 30% of the time, which broadly matched IMGT annotations. In vitro tests confirmed that three of the cytomegalovirus-associated TCR beta chains recognize cytomegalovirus antigens. A later genetic analysis associated a missense DCLRE1C variant with V-gene and J-gene trimming of TCR beta chains, and an independent cohort replicated the association. A cluster of highly shared sequence variants was judged likely to be a technical artifact of the sequencing pipeline. This cohort had only TCR beta chains sequenced, and the lack of alpha or paired-chain data limited which features could be detected. A later analysis found that TCR association rates varied across HLA loci, with DRB1 alleles showing the most associated TCRs and HLA-C alleles the fewest.

The CDR3 contains 14 residues, cysteine and phenylalanine counted. The retained sequence is limited to the CDR3, 42 bases, with the frame set at the first base. From the germline V gene, CDR1 is SGDLS and CDR2 is YYNGEE. The germline ends are 16 bases apart after V is trimmed by 2 bases and J by 8 bases. The cohort was made up of 500 to 800 healthy bone marrow donors. All cohort members were sampled while nominally healthy, although unrecorded immune exposures were likely present. The donor tested CMV seronegative, placing the donor among the 350 or so seronegative members of the cohort. A peripheral blood sample was collected from each donor, and TCR beta sequencing was performed on peripheral blood mononuclear cells. The Qiagen DNeasy Blood Extraction Kit was used to extract genomic DNA from the blood cell samples.

This clonotype originated in a woman in her thirties in good health and CMV-seronegative. The sequenced sample consisted of PBMCs. This chain joins TRBV9 to TRBJ1-2; a tentative D match to TRBD1 spans 5 bases. The CDR3 in this case is CASSVVVQGGGYTF. In nucleotide form, the sequence is TGTGCCAGCAGCGTTGTCGTGCAGGGAGGGGGCTACACCTTC. The full variable domain, with segments outside the CDR3 supplied by the reference TRBV9 and TRBJ1-2 proteins, appears as DSGVTQTPKHLITATGQRVTLRCSPRSGDLSVYWYQQSLDQGLQFLIQYYNGEERAKGNILERFSAQQFPDLHSELNLSSLELGDSALYFCASSVVVQGGGYTFGSGTRLTVV.